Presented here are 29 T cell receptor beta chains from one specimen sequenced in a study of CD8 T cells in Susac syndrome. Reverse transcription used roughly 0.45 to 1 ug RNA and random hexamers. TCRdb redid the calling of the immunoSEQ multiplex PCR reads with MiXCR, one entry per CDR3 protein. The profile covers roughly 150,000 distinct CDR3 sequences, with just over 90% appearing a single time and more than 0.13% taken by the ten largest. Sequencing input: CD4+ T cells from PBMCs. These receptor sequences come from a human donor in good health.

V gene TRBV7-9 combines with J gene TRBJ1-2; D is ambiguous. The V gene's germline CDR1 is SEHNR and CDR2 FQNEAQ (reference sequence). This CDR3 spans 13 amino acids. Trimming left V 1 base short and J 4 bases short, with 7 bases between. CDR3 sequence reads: CASSLDSVYGYTF. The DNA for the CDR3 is TGTGCCAGCAGCTTAGACAGCGTCTATGGCTACACCTTC.

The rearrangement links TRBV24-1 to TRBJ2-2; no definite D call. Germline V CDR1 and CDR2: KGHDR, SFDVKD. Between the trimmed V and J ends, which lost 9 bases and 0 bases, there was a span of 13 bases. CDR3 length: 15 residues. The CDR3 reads CATGGPESNTGELFF. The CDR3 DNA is TGTGCCACCGGTGGGCCGGAATCGAACACCGGGGAGCTGTTTTTT.

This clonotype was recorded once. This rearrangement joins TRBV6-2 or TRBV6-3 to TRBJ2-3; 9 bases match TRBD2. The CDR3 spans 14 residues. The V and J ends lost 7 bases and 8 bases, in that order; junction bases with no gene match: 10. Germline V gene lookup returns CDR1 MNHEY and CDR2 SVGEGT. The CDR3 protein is CASTPGTSLSTQYF. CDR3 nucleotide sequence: TGTGCCAGCACCCCCGGGACTAGCTTAAGTACGCAGTATTTT.

This CDR3 is CASSPIAGSSYEQYF. CDR3 nucleotides: TGTGCCAGCAGTCCCATAGCGGGGAGCTCCTACGAGCAGTACTTC. This sequence joins TRBV2 and TRBJ2-7, with TRBD2 identical over 8 bases. With V trimmed by 5 bases and J by 0 bases, 6 bases remained unmatched. This CDR3 contains 15 residues. Germline V CDR1 and CDR2: SNHLY, FYNNEI.

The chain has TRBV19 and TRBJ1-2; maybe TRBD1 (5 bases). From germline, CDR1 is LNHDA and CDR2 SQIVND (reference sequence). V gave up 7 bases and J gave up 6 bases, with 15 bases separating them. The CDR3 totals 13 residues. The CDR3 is CASNNGQGDGYTF. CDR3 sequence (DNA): TGTGCCAGTAATAACGGGCAGGGCGATGGCTACACCTTC.

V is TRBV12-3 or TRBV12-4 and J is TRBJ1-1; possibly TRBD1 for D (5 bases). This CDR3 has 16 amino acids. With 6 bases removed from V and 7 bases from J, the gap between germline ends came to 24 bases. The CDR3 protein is CASSYSWGGEMGEAFF. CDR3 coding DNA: TGTGCCAGCAGCTACAGTTGGGGGGGAGAGATGGGTGAAGCTTTCTTT.

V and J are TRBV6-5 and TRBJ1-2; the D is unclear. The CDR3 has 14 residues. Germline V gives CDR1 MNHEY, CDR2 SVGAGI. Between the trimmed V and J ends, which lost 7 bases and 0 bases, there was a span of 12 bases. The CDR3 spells CASTKATPNYGYTF. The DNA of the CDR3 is TGTGCCAGCACCAAGGCGACTCCTAACTATGGCTACACCTTC.

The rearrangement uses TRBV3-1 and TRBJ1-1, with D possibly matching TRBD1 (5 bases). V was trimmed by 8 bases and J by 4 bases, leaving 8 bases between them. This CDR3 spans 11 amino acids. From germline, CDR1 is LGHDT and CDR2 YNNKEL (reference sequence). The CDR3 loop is CASGGVTEAFF. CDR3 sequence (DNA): TGTGCCAGCGGAGGGGTCACTGAAGCTTTCTTT.

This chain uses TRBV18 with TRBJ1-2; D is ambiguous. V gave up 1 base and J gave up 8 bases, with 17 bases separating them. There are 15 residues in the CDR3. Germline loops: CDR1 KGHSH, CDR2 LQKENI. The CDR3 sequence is CASSPQTFPFEGYTF. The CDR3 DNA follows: TGTGCCAGCTCACCACAGACCTTCCCCTTTGAAGGCTACACCTTC.

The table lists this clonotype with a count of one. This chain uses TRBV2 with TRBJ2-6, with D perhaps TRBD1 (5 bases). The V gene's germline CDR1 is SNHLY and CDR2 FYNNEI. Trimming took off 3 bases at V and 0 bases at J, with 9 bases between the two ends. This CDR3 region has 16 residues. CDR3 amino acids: CASSDPDSSGANVLTF. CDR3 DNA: TGTGCCAGCAGTGACCCCGACAGCTCTGGGGCCAACGTCCTGACTTTC.

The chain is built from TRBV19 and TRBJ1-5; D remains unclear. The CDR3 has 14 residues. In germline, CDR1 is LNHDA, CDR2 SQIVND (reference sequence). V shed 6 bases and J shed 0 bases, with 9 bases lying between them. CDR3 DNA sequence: TGTGCCAGTAGCTATGTTGATAGCAATCAGCCCCAGCATTTT. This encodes CASSYVDSNQPQHF.

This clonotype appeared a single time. This chain's CDR3 is CASSPGLRAEETQYF. CDR3 nucleotides: TGTGCCAGCAGCCCCGGGCTCAGGGCGGAAGAGACCCAGTACTTC. The J gene is TRBJ2-5, the V gene TRBV5-6, with D tentatively TRBD1 (5 bases). This CDR3 comprises 15 residues. Trimming took off 4 bases at V and 3 bases at J, with 16 bases between the two ends. In germline, CDR1 is SGHDT, CDR2 YYEEEE.

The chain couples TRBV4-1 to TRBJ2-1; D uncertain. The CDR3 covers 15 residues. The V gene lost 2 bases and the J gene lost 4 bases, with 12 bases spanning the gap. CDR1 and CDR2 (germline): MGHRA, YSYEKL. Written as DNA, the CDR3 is TGCGCCAGCAGCCAATCCCGTCTCAGTTACAATGAGCAGTTCTTC. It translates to CASSQSRLSYNEQFF.

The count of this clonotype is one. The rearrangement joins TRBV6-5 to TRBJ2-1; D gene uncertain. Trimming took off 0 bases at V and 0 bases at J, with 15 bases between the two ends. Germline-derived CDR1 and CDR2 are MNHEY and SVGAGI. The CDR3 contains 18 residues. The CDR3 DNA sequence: TGTGCCAGCAGTTACTCTCCCTTCCCACAGAGCTCCTACAATGAGCAGTTCTTC. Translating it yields CASSYSPFPQSSYNEQFF.

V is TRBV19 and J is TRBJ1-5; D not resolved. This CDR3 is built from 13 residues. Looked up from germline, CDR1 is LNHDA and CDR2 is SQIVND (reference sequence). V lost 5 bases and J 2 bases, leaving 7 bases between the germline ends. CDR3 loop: CASSARGNQPQHF. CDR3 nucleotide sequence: TGTGCCAGTAGTGCACGTGGCAATCAGCCCCAGCATTTT.

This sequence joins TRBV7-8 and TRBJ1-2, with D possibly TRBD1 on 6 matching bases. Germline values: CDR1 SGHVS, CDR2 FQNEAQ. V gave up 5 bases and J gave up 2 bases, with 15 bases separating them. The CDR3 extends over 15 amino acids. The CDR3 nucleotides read TGTGCCAGCAGCCGCCGCGGGGGCCAGAACTATGGCTACACCTTC. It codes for CASSRRGGQNYGYTF.

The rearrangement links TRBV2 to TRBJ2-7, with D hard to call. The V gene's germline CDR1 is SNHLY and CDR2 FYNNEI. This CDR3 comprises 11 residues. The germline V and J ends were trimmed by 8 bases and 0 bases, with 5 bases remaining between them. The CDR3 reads CASQNSYEQYF. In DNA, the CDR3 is TGTGCCAGCCAGAACTCCTACGAGCAGTACTTC.

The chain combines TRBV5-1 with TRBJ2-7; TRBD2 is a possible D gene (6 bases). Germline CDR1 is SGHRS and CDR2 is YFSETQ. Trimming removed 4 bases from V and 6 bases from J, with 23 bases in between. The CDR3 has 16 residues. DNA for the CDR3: TGCGCCAGCAGCCCGAGCACCGGGAGTACCCCCGTCGAGCAGTACTTC. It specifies CASSPSTGSTPVEQYF. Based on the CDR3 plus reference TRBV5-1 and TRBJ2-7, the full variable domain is KAGVTQTPRYLIKTRGQQVTLSCSPISGHRSVSWYQQTPGQGLQFLFEYFSETQRNKGNFPGRFSGRQFSNSRSEMNVSTLELGDSALYLCASSPSTGSTPVEQYFGPGTRLTVT.

CDR3 bases: TGTGCCAGCAGCACGCGGGGTGGGGCCAACGTCCTGACTTTC. As protein: CASSTRGGANVLTF. This chain uses TRBV7-6 with TRBJ2-6, with D possibly TRBD2 on 6 matching bases. CDR3 length: 14 residues. V gave up 5 bases and J gave up 3 bases, with 8 bases separating them. In germline, CDR1 is SGHVS, CDR2 FNYEAQ.

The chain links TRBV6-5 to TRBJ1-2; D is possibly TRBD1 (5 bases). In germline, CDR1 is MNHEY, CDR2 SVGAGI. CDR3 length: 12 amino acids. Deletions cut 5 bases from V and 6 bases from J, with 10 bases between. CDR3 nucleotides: TGTGCCAGCAGTGCTCCGGGGGATGGCTACACCTTC. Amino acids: CASSAPGDGYTF.

The chain's CDR3 is CRPDRAKNIQYF. CDR3 bases: TGCAGGCCCGACAGAGCCAAAAACATTCAGTACTTC. The chain is built from TRBV29-1 and TRBJ2-4; weak D call: TRBD1 (5 bases). This CDR3 is built from 12 residues. The germline V gene encodes CDR1 SQVTM and CDR2 ANQGSEA.

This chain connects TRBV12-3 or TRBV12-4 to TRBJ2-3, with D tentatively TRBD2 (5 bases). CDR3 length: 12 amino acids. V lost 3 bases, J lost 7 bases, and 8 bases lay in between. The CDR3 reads CASSFRRHTQYF. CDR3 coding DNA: TGTGCCAGCAGTTTCCGGAGGCATACGCAGTATTTT.

CDR3 in DNA: TGCAGCGTTGAAGACACAGGGGTTCGCTATGGCTACACCTTC. As protein: CSVEDTGVRYGYTF. The chain employs TRBV29-1 and TRBJ1-2, with 7 positions matching TRBD1. The CDR3 contains 14 residues. Germline CDR1 is SQVTM and CDR2 is ANQGSEA. After removal of 0 bases from V and 4 bases from J, the junction contained 5 bases not matched to a gene.

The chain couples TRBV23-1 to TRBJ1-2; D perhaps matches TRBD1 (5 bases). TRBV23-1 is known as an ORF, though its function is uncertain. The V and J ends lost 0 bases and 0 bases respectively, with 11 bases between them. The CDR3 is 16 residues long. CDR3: CASSQSPGRANYGYTF. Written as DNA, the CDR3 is TGCGCCAGCAGTCAATCCCCGGGCAGGGCTAACTATGGCTACACCTTC.

The CDR3 sequence is CASSLEGGTTYNEQFF. CDR3 nucleotides: TGTGCCAGCAGCTTAGAAGGGGGAACAACCTACAATGAGCAGTTCTTC. The chain joins TRBV7-8 to TRBJ2-1, with D perhaps matching TRBD1 (6 bases). The CDR3 has 16 amino acids. The germline CDR1 and CDR2 sequences are SGHVS and FQNEAQ. V was trimmed by 1 base and J by 2 bases, leaving 12 bases between them.

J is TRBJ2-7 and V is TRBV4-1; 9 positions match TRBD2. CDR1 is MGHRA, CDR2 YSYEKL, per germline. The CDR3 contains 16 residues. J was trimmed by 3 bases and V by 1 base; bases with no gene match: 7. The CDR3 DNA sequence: TGCGCCAGCAGCCAAGGCGAGGGACTAGCCGGCTACGAGCAGTACTTC. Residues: CASSQGEGLAGYEQYF.

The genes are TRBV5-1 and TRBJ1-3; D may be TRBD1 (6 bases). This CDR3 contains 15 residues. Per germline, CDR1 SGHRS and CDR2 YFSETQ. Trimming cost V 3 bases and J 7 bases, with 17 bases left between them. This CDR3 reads CASSSGDPWRNTIYF. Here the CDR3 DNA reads TGCGCCAGCAGCTCAGGGGATCCTTGGAGGAACACCATATATTTT.

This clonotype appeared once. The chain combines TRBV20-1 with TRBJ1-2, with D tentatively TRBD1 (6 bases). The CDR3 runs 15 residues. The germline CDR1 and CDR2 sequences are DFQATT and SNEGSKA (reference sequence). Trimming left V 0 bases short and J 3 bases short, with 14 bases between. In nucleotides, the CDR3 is TGCAGTGCTAGAGATCCCCCGGGGGCGGACTATGGCTACACCTTC. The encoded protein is CSARDPPGADYGYTF.

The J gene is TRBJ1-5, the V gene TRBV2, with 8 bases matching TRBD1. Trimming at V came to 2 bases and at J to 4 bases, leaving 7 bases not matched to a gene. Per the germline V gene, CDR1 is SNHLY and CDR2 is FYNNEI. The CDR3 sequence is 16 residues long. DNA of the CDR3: TGTGCCAGCAGTGAATCCTGGACAGGGAGGAATCAGCCCCAGCATTTT. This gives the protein CASSESWTGRNQPQHF.